The rows below give T cell receptor beta chains drawn from one sample of a study of OX40 agonist ivuxolimab in advanced cancers. Sequenced by immunoSEQ multiplex PCR; TCRdb stores in-frame clones only, minus some. The table has 45,000 to 65,000 clones, around 93% seen once. The sample was CD4+ or CD8+ T cells sorted from blood, taken in a trial of the OX40 agonist ivuxolimab. These receptor sequences come from an adult with an advanced solid tumor such as melanoma, head and neck, liver or kidney cancer. The CDR3 runs from the conserved cysteine through the conserved F or W. D genes are given only for firm matches. Some rows have no size entry. The others give once, few or many, or a class for an expanded clone.

abundance	j_gene	d_gene	v_gene	CDR3aa	CDR3nt
NA	TRBJ2-7	TRBD2	TRBV27	CASSLSGLAGGEPYEQYF	TGTGCCAGCAGTTTATCGGGACTAGCGGGAGGGGAACCCTACGAGCAGTACTTC
NA	TRBJ2-5	TRBD1	TRBV27	CASSLSTGIKETQYF	TGTGCCAGCAGTTTATCGACAGGGATAAAAGAGACCCAGTACTTC
NA	TRBJ2-7	NA	TRBV18	CASSPVGTGEQYF	TGTGCCAGCTCACCCGTCGGGACGGGGGAGCAGTACTTC
once	TRBJ2-1	NA	TRBV19	CASSNSGNEQFF	TGTGCCAGTAGTAACTCGGGGAATGAGCAGTTCTTC
NA	TRBJ1-1	TRBD1	TRBV23-1	CASSQTGGNTEAFF	TGCGCCAGCAGTCAGACAGGGGGAAACACTGAAGCTTTCTTT
once	TRBJ2-1	NA	TRBV4-3	CASSQDMRNLYNEQFF	TGCGCCAGCAGCCAAGATATGAGAAACTTGTACAATGAGCAGTTCTTC
NA	TRBJ2-5	TRBD2	TRBV6-1	CASSEATSGRARETQYF	TGTGCCAGCAGTGAGGCGACTAGCGGGAGGGCCCGAGAGACCCAGTACTTC
NA	TRBJ2-1	NA	TRBV2	CASRDIGTVYNEQFF	TGTGCCAGCAGAGACATCGGGACTGTCTACAATGAGCAGTTCTTC
NA	TRBJ2-7	NA	TRBV15	CATSGEDSGEGSEQYF	TGTGCCACCAGCGGGGAAGATTCGGGGGAAGGGTCCGAGCAGTACTTC
NA	TRBJ2-2	TRBD1	TRBV7-7	CASSLSEGGYPTGELFF	TGTGCTAGCAGCTTATCGGAAGGGGGCTACCCCACCGGGGAGCTGTTTTTT
NA	TRBJ1-5	NA	TRBV4-3	CASSQDWVGNQPQHF	TGCGCCAGCAGCCAAGATTGGGTCGGCAATCAGCCCCAGCATTTT
NA	TRBJ1-5	NA	TRBV19	CASSMWSGSNQPQHF	TGTGCCAGTAGTATGTGGAGCGGGAGCAATCAGCCCCAGCATTTT
NA	TRBJ1-2	NA	TRBV9	CASSVDRRMDYGYTF	TGTGCCAGCAGCGTAGACAGGAGAATGGACTACGGCTACACCTTC
NA	TRBJ2-5	NA	TRBV6-5	CASTDAERTQYF	TGTGCCAGTACGGACGCAGAAAGGACCCAGTACTTC
NA	TRBJ1-2	NA	TRBV4-2	CASSQEAGDGYTF	TGTGCCAGCAGCCAAGAGGCCGGGGACGGCTACACCTTC
few	TRBJ1-5	NA	TRBV7-2	CASSFDIGIQPQHF	TGTGCCAGCAGCTTTGACATAGGGATTCAGCCCCAGCATTTT